This T cell receptor beta chain was retrieved from a study of identical twins. Study-wide findings and caveats: Insertions were reduced in abundant cord blood beta clonotypes but not in memory repertoires. Excess sharing by twins proved weaker in beta out-of-frame sequences. Instead of following the same donors, the conclusions were based on cross-sectional statistical analysis. Model-predicted out-of-frame TCR alpha sharing fell below observed values in monozygotic twins.

In its sample, this clonotype was seen many times. No antigen is known for it. TCRdb used MiXCR to reprocess the 5' RACE reads, holding one entry per CDR3 protein. The sample includes a few hundred thousand distinct CDR3 sequences, roughly a tenth of them seen just once. The sequence came from a man aged 45 to 65 in good health. Source material: memory T cells sorted from blood.

The CDR3 DNA reads TGCAGCGTTGAAGGGGACCTTAACTATGGCTACACCTTC. This gives the protein CSVEGDLNYGYTF. J is TRBJ1-2 and V is TRBV29-1; D is perhaps TRBD1 (5 bases). Germline V gives CDR1 SQVTM, CDR2 ANQGSEA. The CDR3 spans 13 residues. V lost 1 base and J lost 1, with 7 bases in between.